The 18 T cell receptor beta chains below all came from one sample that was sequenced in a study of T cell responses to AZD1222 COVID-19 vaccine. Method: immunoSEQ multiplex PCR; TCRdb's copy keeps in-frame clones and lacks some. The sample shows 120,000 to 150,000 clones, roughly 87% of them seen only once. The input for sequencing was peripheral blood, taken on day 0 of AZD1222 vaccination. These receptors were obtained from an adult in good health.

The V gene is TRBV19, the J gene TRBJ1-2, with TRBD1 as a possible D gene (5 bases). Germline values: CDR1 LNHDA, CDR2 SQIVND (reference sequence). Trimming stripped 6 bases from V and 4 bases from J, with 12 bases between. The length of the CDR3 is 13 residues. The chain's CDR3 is CASRAGGSYGYTF. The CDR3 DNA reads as TGTGCCAGTAGGGCCGGGGGGAGCTATGGCTACACCTTC.

The CDR3 here is CASRNRAQETQYF. The CDR3 coding sequence is TGTGCCAGCAGAAACAGAGCCCAAGAGACCCAGTACTTC. This chain links TRBV28 with TRBJ2-5, with D uncertain. CDR1 and CDR2 (germline): MDHEN, SYDVKM. The length of the CDR3 is 13 residues. Trimming stripped 6 bases from V and 1 base from J, with 9 bases between.

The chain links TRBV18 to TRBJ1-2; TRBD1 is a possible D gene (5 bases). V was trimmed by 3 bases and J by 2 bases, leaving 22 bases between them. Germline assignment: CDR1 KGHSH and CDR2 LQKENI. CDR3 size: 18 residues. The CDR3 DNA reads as TGTGCCAGCTCACCTGTTCCGGGACCACGGGCGGGGAACTATGGCTACACCTTC. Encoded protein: CASSPVPGPRAGNYGYTF.

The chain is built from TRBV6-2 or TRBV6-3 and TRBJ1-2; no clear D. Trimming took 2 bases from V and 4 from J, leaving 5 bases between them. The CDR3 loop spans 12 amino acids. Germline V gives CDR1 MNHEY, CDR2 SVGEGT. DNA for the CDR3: TGTGCCAGCAGTTACCGAGCCTATGGCTACACCTTC. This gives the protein CASSYRAYGYTF.

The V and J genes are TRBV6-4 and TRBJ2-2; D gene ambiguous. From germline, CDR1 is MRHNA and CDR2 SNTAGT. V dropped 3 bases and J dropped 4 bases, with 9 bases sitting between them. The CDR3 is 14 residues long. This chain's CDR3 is CASSDGSSTGELFF. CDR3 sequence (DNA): TGTGCCAGCAGTGATGGAAGTTCCACCGGGGAGCTGTTTTTT.

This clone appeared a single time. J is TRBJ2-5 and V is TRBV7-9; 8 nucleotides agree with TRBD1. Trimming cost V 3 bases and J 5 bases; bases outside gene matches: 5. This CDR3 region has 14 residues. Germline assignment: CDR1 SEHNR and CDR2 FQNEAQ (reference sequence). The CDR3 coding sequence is TGTGCCAGCAGCTTGACAGGGGTTGGCGAGACCCAGTACTTC. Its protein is CASSLTGVGETQYF.

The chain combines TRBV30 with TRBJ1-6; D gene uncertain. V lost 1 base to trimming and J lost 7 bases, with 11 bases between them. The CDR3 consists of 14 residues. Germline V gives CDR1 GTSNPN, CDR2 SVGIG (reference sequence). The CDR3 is CAWSAGSRNSPLHF. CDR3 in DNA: TGTGCCTGGAGTGCGGGGTCTAGGAATTCACCCCTCCACTTT.

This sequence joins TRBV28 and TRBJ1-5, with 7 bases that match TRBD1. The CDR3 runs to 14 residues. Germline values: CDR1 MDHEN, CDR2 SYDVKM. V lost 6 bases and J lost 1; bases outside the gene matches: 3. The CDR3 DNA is TGTGCCAGCAGCGCAGGGGGAAGCAATCAGCCCCAGCATTTT. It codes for CASSAGGSNQPQHF.

DNA of the CDR3: TGTGCCAGTAGCCAGACAGGGGGAGGATCCTACGAGCAGTACTTC. Its protein product is CASSQTGGGSYEQYF. The chain links TRBV19 to TRBJ2-7; 9 bases line up with TRBD1. CDR1 is LNHDA, CDR2 SQIVND, per germline (reference sequence). V trimming: 6 bases; J trimming: 1 base; junction bases outside the gene matches: 7. The CDR3 is 15 amino acids.

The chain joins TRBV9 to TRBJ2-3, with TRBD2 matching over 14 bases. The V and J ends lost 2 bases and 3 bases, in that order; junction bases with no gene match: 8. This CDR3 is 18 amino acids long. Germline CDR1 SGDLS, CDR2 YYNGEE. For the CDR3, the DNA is TGTGCCAGCAGCGTGGGACTAGCGGGGGACCCTGGAACAGATACGCAGTATTTT. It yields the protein CASSVGLAGDPGTDTQYF. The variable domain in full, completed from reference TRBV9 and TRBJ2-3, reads DSGVTQTPKHLITATGQRVTLRCSPRSGDLSVYWYQQSLDQGLQFLIQYYNGEERAKGNILERFSAQQFPDLHSELNLSSLELGDSALYFCASSVGLAGDPGTDTQYFGPGTRLTVL.

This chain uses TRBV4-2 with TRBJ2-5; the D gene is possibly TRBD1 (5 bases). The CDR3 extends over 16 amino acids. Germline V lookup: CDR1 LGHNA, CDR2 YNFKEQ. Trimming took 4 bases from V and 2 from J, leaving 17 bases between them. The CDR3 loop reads CASSPTGALWQETQYF. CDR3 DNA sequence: TGTGCCAGCAGCCCTACTGGGGCCTTATGGCAAGAGACCCAGTACTTC.

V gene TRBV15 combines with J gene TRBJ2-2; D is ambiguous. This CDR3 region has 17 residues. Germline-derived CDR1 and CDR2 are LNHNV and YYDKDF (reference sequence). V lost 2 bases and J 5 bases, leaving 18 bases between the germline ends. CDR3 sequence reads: CATSRPQVRKMTGELFF. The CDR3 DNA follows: TGTGCCACCAGCAGACCCCAGGTCAGGAAAATGACCGGGGAGCTGTTTTTT.

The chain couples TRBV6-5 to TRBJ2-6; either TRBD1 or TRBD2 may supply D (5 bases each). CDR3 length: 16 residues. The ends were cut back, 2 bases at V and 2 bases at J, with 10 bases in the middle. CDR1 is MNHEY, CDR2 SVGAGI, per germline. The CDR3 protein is CASSYGLGAGANVLTF. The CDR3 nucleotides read TGTGCCAGCAGTTACGGATTGGGGGCTGGGGCCAACGTCCTGACTTTC.

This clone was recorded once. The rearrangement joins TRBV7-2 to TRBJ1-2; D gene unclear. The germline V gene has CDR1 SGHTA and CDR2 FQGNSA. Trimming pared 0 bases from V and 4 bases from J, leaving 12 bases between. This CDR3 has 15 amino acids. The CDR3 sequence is CASSLALTVAYGYTF. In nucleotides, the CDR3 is TGTGCCAGCAGCTTAGCGCTAACAGTGGCCTATGGCTACACCTTC.

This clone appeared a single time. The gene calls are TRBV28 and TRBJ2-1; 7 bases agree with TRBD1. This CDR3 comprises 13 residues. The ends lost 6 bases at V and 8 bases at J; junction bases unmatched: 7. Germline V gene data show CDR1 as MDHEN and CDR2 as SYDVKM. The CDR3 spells CASSRSQGDEQFF. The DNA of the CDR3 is TGTGCCAGCAGCCGCTCGCAGGGGGATGAGCAGTTCTTC.

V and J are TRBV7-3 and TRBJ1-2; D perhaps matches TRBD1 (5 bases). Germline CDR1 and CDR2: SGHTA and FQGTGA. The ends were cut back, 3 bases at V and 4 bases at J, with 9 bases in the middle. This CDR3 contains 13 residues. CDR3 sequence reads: CASSLGQTYGYTF. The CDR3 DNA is TGTGCCAGCAGCTTGGGGCAGACCTATGGCTACACCTTC.

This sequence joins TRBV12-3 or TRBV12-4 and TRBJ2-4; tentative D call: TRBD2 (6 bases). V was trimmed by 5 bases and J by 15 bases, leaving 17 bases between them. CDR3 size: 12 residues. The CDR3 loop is CASSAGTLPRYF. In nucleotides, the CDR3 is TGTGCCAGCAGTGCCGGGACTCTACCCCGGTACTTC.

CDR3 nucleotides: TGTGCCAGCAGCAGACAGGGCGGCTATGGCTACACCTTC. Its translation: CASSRQGGYGYTF. The chain carries TRBV7-2 and TRBJ1-2; TRBD1 matches 7 bases. V lost 5 bases and J lost 4; bases outside the gene matches: 4. CDR3 length: 13 amino acids. Germline V lookup: CDR1 SGHTA, CDR2 FQGNSA.